The source of this T cell receptor (beta chain) is a study of T cells after yellow fever vaccination. Study context: Researchers used SMART-Seq v4 Ultra Low Input to prepare fractions that had low cell numbers.

TCRdb redid the calling of the 5' RACE reads with MiXCR, one entry per CDR3 protein. The profile shows a few hundred thousand distinct CDR3 sequences, less than 8.5% of them singletons. This CDR3 has 16 residues. The V gene lost 5 bases and the J gene lost 0 bases, with 13 bases spanning the gap. Study-level findings and limits: The bulk population could contribute abundant contaminating clonotypes to FACS-sorted repertoires.

This clonotype was observed many times. The target antigen is unknown. This material consisted of CD4+ T cells sorted from PBMCs, taken 15 days after the yellow fever booster vaccination. The V and J genes are TRBV12-3 or TRBV12-4 and TRBJ1-4; D not certain. The sequence came from a man in his thirties or forties who received the YFV17D yellow fever vaccine. CDR3 sequence: CASSLYGDSTNEKLFF. CDR3 in DNA: TGTGCCAGCAGTCTCTACGGGGATTCAACTAATGAAAAACTGTTTTTT.